This T cell receptor (beta chain) was observed in a study of T cells in pancreatic ductal adenocarcinoma. Overall study findings and caveats: This surgical cohort overrepresents the minority presenting with early-stage disease. Blood had more productive templates and 6 to 9-fold more unique clonotypes than tumor.

V was clipped by 4 bases and J by 4 bases; unmatched bases: 5. Germline loops: CDR1 SGHRS, CDR2 YFSETQ. This CDR3 has 15 residues. TCRdb keeps only in-frame clones here, not all; method: immunoSEQ multiplex PCR. The sample has about 98,000 clones; about 95% are singletons. Concerning this clone: The antigen remains undetermined.

Surgery without prior neoadjuvant therapy was the treatment of the selected pancreatic ductal adenocarcinoma patients. The rearrangement links TRBV5-1 to TRBJ2-3; 11 bases are shared with TRBD1. Input material: PBMCs. The receptor comes from a human donor with pancreatic ductal adenocarcinoma. The CDR3 bases are TGCGCCAGCAGCCCGGGACAGGGGGTCCCAGATACGCAGTATTTT. The encoded protein is CASSPGQGVPDTQYF. Drawing the rest from reference TRBV5-1 and TRBJ2-3, the complete variable domain is KAGVTQTPRYLIKTRGQQVTLSCSPISGHRSVSWYQQTPGQGLQFLFEYFSETQRNKGNFPGRFSGRQFSNSRSEMNVSTLELGDSALYLCASSPGQGVPDTQYFGPGTRLTVL.